This T cell receptor beta chain appears in the sequencing data of a study of regulatory T cells in long-lasting Graves disease. This clonotype was picked up many times. Arm-PCR of CDR3 regions and iRepertoire HTBI primers were used to build TCR beta libraries. One entry per CDR3 protein results from TCRdb running MiXCR on the multiplex PCR reads. This table has 420,000 or so distinct CDR3 sequences, 16% appearing once. Germline-derived CDR1 and CDR2 are SGHKS and YYEKEE (reference sequence). The ends lost 0 bases at V and 0 bases at J; junction bases unmatched: 3. CDR3 size: 15 residues. Time point meaning: newly diagnosed GD, antithyroid drugs for less than 3 months. TCR sequences were obtained from RNA taken from PBMCs. Investigators report Graves' disease was diagnosed under American Thyroid Association guidelines. These records were also assigned to another study, of T cells in Graves' hyperthyroidism and ophthalmopathy. As that report states: Also found in blood were most expanded thyroid clonotypes above 0.001.

The clonotype comes from a woman aged 18-29 years with Graves disease. V is TRBV5-5 and J is TRBJ2-7; 7 bases match TRBD1. The sequencing used peripheral blood mononuclear cells (PBMCs), collected at new diagnosis, from a patient treated with antithyroid drugs. The CDR3 coding sequence is TGTGCCAGCAGCTTGGAGGGGGCAAGCTCCTACGAGCAGTACTTC. Translation gives CASSLEGASSYEQYF.